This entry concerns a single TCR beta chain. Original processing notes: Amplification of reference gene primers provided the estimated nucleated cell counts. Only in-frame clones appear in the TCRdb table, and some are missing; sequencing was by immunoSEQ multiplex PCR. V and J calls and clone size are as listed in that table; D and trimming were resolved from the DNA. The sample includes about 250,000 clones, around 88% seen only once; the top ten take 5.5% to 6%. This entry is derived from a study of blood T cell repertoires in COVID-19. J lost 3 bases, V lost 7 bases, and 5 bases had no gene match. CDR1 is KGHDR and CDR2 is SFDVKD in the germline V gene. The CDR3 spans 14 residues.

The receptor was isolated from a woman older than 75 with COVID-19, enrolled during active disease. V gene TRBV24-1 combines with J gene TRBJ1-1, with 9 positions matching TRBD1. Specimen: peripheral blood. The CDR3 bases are TGTGCCACCAGGGGGGACAGGGAGGACACTGAAGCTTTCTTT. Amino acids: CATRGDREDTEAFF.